The clone carrying this TCR beta chain has just one count. This specimen comes from a study of technical replicates of blood from several donors. The protocol was immunoSEQ multiplex PCR, while the TCRdb copy is restricted to in-frame clones and leaves out a portion. The sample includes about 97,000 clones, approximately 95% of them seen just once. The V gene's germline CDR1 is SQVTM and CDR2 ANQGSEA. Trimming took 4 bases from V and 3 from J; bases not matched to a gene: 8. CDR3 length: 14 residues. The source is a human donor in good health. The V and J genes are TRBV29-1 and TRBJ2-5; TRBD1 agrees at 7 bases. Sample: T cells isolated from PBMCs. This CDR3 reads CSVAPPGTEETQYF. CDR3 sequence (DNA): TGCAGCGTTGCTCCTCCCGGGACAGAAGAGACCCAGTACTTC.